The T cell receptor (beta chain) under discussion was sequenced for a study of T cell responses to AZD1222 COVID-19 vaccine. Study context: Second doses were pooled across both intervals (about 4 or about 12 weeks).

The length of the CDR3 is 15 residues. Trimming took off 1 base at V and 5 bases at J, with 11 bases between the two ends. Germline loops: CDR1 KGHSH, CDR2 LQKENI. Study-level findings and limits: The sample set comprised mostly white British donors with more females, and clonal diversity was possibly underestimated. CD4 TCRs associated with vaccination spanned spike, dominating at 160-218 and 743-854.

Some clones are missing from TCRdb's copy, which holds only in-frame ones; the method was immunoSEQ multiplex PCR. The sample lists 100,000 or so clones; roughly 87% were seen once. On this clone itself: Its antigen is unknown.

V is TRBV18 and J is TRBJ1-4, with D perhaps TRBD1 (6 bases). The TCR was taken from an adult in good health. Sequenced material: peripheral blood, taken on day 0 of AZD1222 vaccination. The CDR3, as DNA: TGTGCCAGCTCACCACGGACAGAACCAAATGAAAAACTGTTTTTT. Residues: CASSPRTEPNEKLFF.